The entry below describes one T cell receptor beta chain. Preparation of the TCRbeta library was carried out with unique molecular identifiers. TCRdb processed the PCR reads anew with MiXCR; each CDR3 protein has one entry. The sample includes approximately 630,000 distinct CDR3 sequences, about 12% seen only once; the top ten take about 0.77%. Germline V gene sequence: CDR1 SGHRS, CDR2 YFSETQ. With 5 bases removed from V and 9 bases from J, the gap between germline ends came to 18 bases. The CDR3 has 14 residues. The sample belongs to a study of T-cell reconstitution after alpha-beta-depleted transplantation in children.

The sequence was obtained from a girl aged 2-9 years with congenital amegakaryocytic thrombocytopenia, due to receive a stem cell transplant. The starting material was PBMCs, obtained before TCRalphabeta/CD19-depleted stem cell transplant. The chain employs TRBV5-1 and TRBJ2-4; a possible D gene is TRBD1 (5 bases). For the CDR3, the DNA is TGCGCCAGCAGTCCTTACGAGGCTAGGGGCATTCAGTACTTC. It specifies CASSPYEARGIQYF.